This passage covers 23 T cell receptor beta chains from one sample sequenced in a study of shared clonotypes between healthy human individuals. Some clones are missing from TCRdb's copy, which holds only in-frame ones; the method was immunoSEQ multiplex PCR. This sample has roughly 2.5 million clones, with approximately 94% found just once. The sequencing sample was made of naive CD4+ T cells sorted from blood. The subset is: CD45RA+ positively selected. The source is a man between 18 and 29 years old in good health.

J is TRBJ2-3 and V is TRBV7-8; 14 bases match TRBD2. With 5 bases clipped from V and 2 bases from J, the junction kept 6 bases outside the gene matches. This CDR3 is built from 17 residues. CDR1 SGHVS and CDR2 FQNEAQ come from the germline V gene. The CDR3 is CASSVGTSGGATDTQYF. CDR3 coding DNA: TGTGCCAGCAGCGTAGGGACTAGCGGGGGAGCCACAGATACGCAGTATTTT. Drawing the rest from reference TRBV7-8 and TRBJ2-3, the complete variable domain is GAGVSQSPRYKVAKRGQDVALRCDPISGHVSLFWYQQALGQGPEFLTYFQNEAQLDKSGLPSDRFFAERPEGSVSTLKIQRTQQEDSAVYLCASSVGTSGGATDTQYFGPGTRLTVL.

J is TRBJ1-2 and V is TRBV18, with 8 bases matching TRBD1. The CDR3 contains 18 residues. Germline V gives CDR1 KGHSH, CDR2 LQKENI. The ends lost 6 bases at V and 1 base at J; junction bases unmatched: 16. DNA for the CDR3: TGTGCCAGCTCGTTCACCGGGACAGGAGGAGGGGGTAACTATGGCTACACCTTC. Translating gives CASSFTGTGGGGNYGYTF.

The chain uses TRBV7-9 and TRBJ1-5, with D maybe TRBD1 (6 bases). V was pared by 5 bases and J by 0 bases, with 17 bases between. Germline V gene sequence: CDR1 SEHNR, CDR2 FQNEAQ (reference sequence). The CDR3 contains 17 residues. CDR3 sequence (DNA): TGTGCCAGCAGCCAAAGCACAGGGAGATTTAGCAATCAGCCCCAGCATTTT. Translating it yields CASSQSTGRFSNQPQHF.

This chain uses TRBV6-1 with TRBJ2-3; D is undetermined. The CDR3 is 15 residues long. In germline, CDR1 is MNHNS, CDR2 SASEGT. V was clipped by 8 bases and J by 3 bases, with 18 bases between them. DNA of the CDR3: TGTGCCAGCCGAACGGCCCCTGGGGTGACAGATACGCAGTATTTT. As protein: CASRTAPGVTDTQYF.

Written as DNA, the CDR3 is TGTGCCAGCTCACCAAGGCAGGGTCAGCCCCAGCATTTT. Translating gives CASSPRQGQPQHF. The chain has TRBV18 and TRBJ1-5, with a weak D call TRBD1 (5 bases). CDR1 KGHSH and CDR2 LQKENI come from the germline V gene. The CDR3 extends over 13 amino acids. Trimming removed 2 bases from V and 6 bases from J, with 8 bases in between.

J is TRBJ1-4 and V is TRBV5-5, with TRBD1 as a possible D gene (6 bases). CDR1 and CDR2 (germline): SGHKS, YYEKEE (reference sequence). Trimming stripped 0 bases from V and 8 bases from J, with 14 bases between. CDR3 length: 15 amino acids. CDR3 amino acids: CASSLDGGAGEKLFF. CDR3 sequence (DNA): TGTGCCAGCAGCTTGGATGGGGGGGCAGGAGAAAAACTGTTTTTT.

As for this clone: A junction end diverges from the germline sequence, so it may reflect a read error. This rearrangement joins TRBV7-7 to TRBJ1-3; D gene unclear. The CDR3 consists of 15 residues. Germline values: CDR1 SSHAT, CDR2 FNYEAQ (reference sequence). Here the CDR3 DNA reads TGTGCTAGCAGCGCCGGATTTCTCTCTGGAAACACCATATATTTT. It yields the protein CASSAGFLSGNTIYF.

Of note for this clone: This sample also contains other DNA sequences that code for the same CDR3. The V gene is TRBV30, the J gene TRBJ2-1; 7 bases are a match to TRBD1. This CDR3 has 12 residues. Germline trimming cut 2 bases from V and 6 bases from J; bases unmatched to any gene: 1. Germline V lookup: CDR1 GTSNPN, CDR2 SVGIG (reference sequence). This CDR3 is CAWSRQGNEQFF. The DNA of the CDR3 is TGTGCCTGGAGTCGACAGGGCAATGAGCAGTTCTTC.

The chain recombines TRBV30 with TRBJ2-1; TRBD2 matches at 13 bases. The CDR3 spans 18 residues. The ends lost 2 bases at V and 0 bases at J; junction bases unmatched: 7. Germline V gives CDR1 GTSNPN, CDR2 SVGIG (reference sequence). CDR3 in amino acids: CAWSPGLAGRSSYNEQFF. For the CDR3, the DNA is TGTGCCTGGAGTCCGGGACTAGCGGGGAGGAGCTCCTACAATGAGCAGTTCTTC.

This clone was counted a single time. The chain joins TRBV6-1 to TRBJ2-7; unclear D gene. The CDR3 has 9 residues. The germline V gene encodes CDR1 MNHNS and CDR2 SASEGT. V dropped 9 bases and J dropped 5 bases, with 5 bases sitting between them. CDR3 DNA sequence: TGTGCCAGAATCCACGAGCAGTACTTC. Protein: CARIHEQYF.

The chain joins TRBV9 to TRBJ2-3; 8 bases are a match to TRBD2. Germline V lookup: CDR1 SGDLS, CDR2 YYNGEE. The CDR3 is 15 amino acids. V shed 2 bases and J 3 bases; nucleotides not matched to a gene: 5. The CDR3 DNA reads as TGTGCCAGCAGCGTCCAAGCGGGAGTGACAGATACGCAGTATTTT. It specifies CASSVQAGVTDTQYF.

V is TRBV6-5 and J is TRBJ1-6; D not resolved. Looked up from germline, CDR1 is MNHEY and CDR2 is SVGAGI. V was pared by 5 bases and J by 8 bases, with 13 bases between. This CDR3 spans 14 amino acids. CDR3 sequence: CASSATLGDSPLHF. CDR3 nucleotide sequence: TGTGCCAGCAGTGCCACCCTTGGGGATTCACCCCTCCACTTT.

The V call is TRBV27, the J call TRBJ2-7; 8 nucleotides line up with TRBD1. Germline CDR1 is MNHEY and CDR2 is SMNVEV (reference sequence). CDR3 length: 16 amino acids. After removal of 5 bases from V and 9 bases from J, the junction contained 18 bases not matched to a gene. The CDR3 here is CASSNSRDRFPYGQYF. The CDR3 DNA is TGTGCCAGCAGTAACAGCCGGGACAGGTTCCCCTATGGGCAGTACTTC.

As DNA, the CDR3 is TGTGCCAGCAGCTCCGGGACAGGGATCTACGAGCAGTACTTC. Encoded protein: CASSSGTGIYEQYF. The V and J genes are TRBV5-6 and TRBJ2-5; 9 nucleotides match TRBD1. TRBJ2-7 explains the end of the DNA better; the J call may be wrong. The CDR3 has 14 residues. Germline loops: CDR1 SGHDT, CDR2 YYEEEE.

The chain is built from TRBV6-1 and TRBJ1-1; D call uncertain. The CDR3 runs to 12 residues. CDR1 is MNHNS, CDR2 SASEGT, per germline. V gave up 0 bases and J gave up 10 bases, with 9 bases separating them. The CDR3 protein is CASSEAPPVAFF. CDR3 DNA: TGTGCCAGCAGTGAAGCTCCCCCCGTAGCTTTCTTT.

This rearrangement joins TRBV6-5 to TRBJ1-2, with D unclear. The CDR3 runs 13 residues. Trimming took off 5 bases at V and 6 bases at J, with 13 bases between the two ends. The germline V gene encodes CDR1 MNHEY and CDR2 SVGAGI. As DNA, the CDR3 is TGTGCCAGCAGTGCCCCGGGCCGTGATGGCTACACCTTC. Residues: CASSAPGRDGYTF.

The chain links TRBV27 to TRBJ2-5; 12 bases line up with TRBD2. The CDR3 covers 15 residues. Per germline, CDR1 MNHEY and CDR2 SMNVEV (reference sequence). V lost 5 bases, J lost 4 bases, and 5 bases stayed unmatched. CDR3 sequence (DNA): TGTGCCAGCAGTCAGACTAGCGGGAGACGAGAGACCCAGTACTTC. Its translation is CASSQTSGRRETQYF.

This chain joins TRBV7-2 and TRBJ1-2; TRBD1 aligns across 8 bases. V was clipped by 5 bases and J by 5 bases; unmatched bases: 7. This CDR3 has 14 amino acids. Germline CDR1 reads SGHTA; CDR2 reads FQGNSA. The CDR3 DNA reads TGTGCCAGCAGCCCCGGACAGGGCGAGTATGGCTACACCTTC. It specifies CASSPGQGEYGYTF.

CDR3 in DNA: TGCGCCAGCAGCTTCGTGGCCGATGGGGGCTCTGGAAACACCATATATTTT. Amino acids: CASSFVADGGSGNTIYF. This chain connects TRBV5-1 to TRBJ1-3, with D possibly TRBD1 on 5 matching bases. This CDR3 is built from 17 residues. Trimming took off 2 bases at V and 0 bases at J, with 15 bases between the two ends. Per the germline V gene, CDR1 is SGHRS and CDR2 is YFSETQ.

V and J are TRBV7-2 and TRBJ2-5, with 8 bases that match TRBD2. The germline gives CDR1 SGHTA, CDR2 FQGNSA. There are 14 residues in the CDR3. V trimming: 5 bases; J trimming: 1 base; junction bases outside the gene matches: 3. The CDR3 region is CASSPGGIQETQYF. DNA for the CDR3: TGTGCCAGCAGCCCGGGGGGGATCCAAGAGACCCAGTACTTC.

The rearrangement links TRBV5-4 to TRBJ2-5, with D possibly TRBD2 on 6 matching bases. The germline V gene has CDR1 SGHNT and CDR2 YYREEE (reference sequence). The CDR3 extends over 15 amino acids. V lost 2 bases and J 4 bases, leaving 15 bases between the germline ends. CDR3 bases: TGTGCCAGCAGCTTCGGAGCCGCCGGGGGAGAGACCCAGTACTTC. This gives the protein CASSFGAAGGETQYF.

The genes are TRBV29-1 and TRBJ2-2, with D perhaps matching TRBD2 (6 bases). The V end was cut by 6 bases, the J end by 1 base, with 12 bases between. CDR1 is SQVTM and CDR2 is ANQGSEA in the germline V gene. The CDR3 has 14 residues. The chain's CDR3 is CSVIPGLNTGELFF. The DNA for the CDR3 is TGCAGCGTCATCCCGGGACTGAACACCGGGGAGCTGTTTTTT.

V usage is TRBV7-2 and J usage is TRBJ1-2; unclear D gene. Trimming removed 5 bases at V and 1 base at J, with 11 bases between. The CDR3 contains 14 residues. Looked up from germline, CDR1 is SGHTA and CDR2 is FQGNSA. The CDR3 bases are TGTGCCAGCAGCCGCATCGGCTATAACTATGGCTACACCTTC. Its translation is CASSRIGYNYGYTF.